These 27 T cell receptor beta chains were all obtained from the same sample, sequenced in a study of CD4 T cell repertoires in COVID-19. The memory T cells were sequenced right after ex vivo isolation, without culture. Profiling relied on immunoSEQ multiplex PCR, and the TCRdb table lists in-frame clones only, not all of them. Of tens of thousands of clones listed, over 75% are singletons. Source: central memory CD4+ T cells from blood, taken before the COVID-19 pandemic. Source of these receptors: a human donor who had COVID-19.

The V call is TRBV13, the J call TRBJ2-7; 11 nucleotides align to TRBD2. The CDR3 loop spans 15 amino acids. Germline CDR1 reads PRHDT; CDR2 reads FYEKMQ (reference sequence). Trimming cost V 5 bases and J 6 bases; bases outside gene matches: 9. This CDR3 is CASSGLAGGAAEQYF. Here the CDR3 DNA reads TGTGCCAGCAGCGGATTAGCGGGAGGGGCCGCCGAGCAGTACTTC.

V is TRBV2 and J is TRBJ2-7; TRBD1 matches 10 bases. Germline values: CDR1 SNHLY, CDR2 FYNNEI. Trimming took 11 bases from V and 6 from J; bases not matched to a gene: 13. The CDR3 loop spans 14 amino acids. CDR3 sequence reads: CAGREPGQGREQYF. In nucleotides, the CDR3 is TGTGCCGGGCGCGAACCGGGACAGGGGCGCGAGCAGTACTTC.

This clone was recorded a few times. This sequence joins TRBV5-1 and TRBJ1-2; TRBD1 agrees at 7 bases. With V trimmed by 0 bases and J by 2 bases, 4 bases remained unmatched. The germline gives CDR1 SGHRS, CDR2 YFSETQ. The CDR3 is made up of 15 amino acids. CDR3 coding DNA: TGCGCCAGCAGCTTGGCCATGGACAGGAACTATGGCTACACCTTC. Translating it yields CASSLAMDRNYGYTF.

In DNA, the CDR3 is TGTGCCAGCAGTGAAATAGTAGCGGGCGGTTCAGATACGCAGTATTTT. This gives the protein CASSEIVAGGSDTQYF. The chain is built from TRBV2 and TRBJ2-3, with 7 bases that match TRBD2. Losses at the gene ends were 2 bases for V and 4 bases for J; bases not matched to a gene: 9. This CDR3 is built from 16 residues. CDR1 is SNHLY and CDR2 is FYNNEI in the germline V gene.

This chain links TRBV5-1 with TRBJ2-3, with D perhaps TRBD2 (5 bases). CDR1 and CDR2 from the germline V gene are SGHRS and YFSETQ. V was trimmed by 1 base and J by 0 bases, leaving 15 bases between them. CDR3 length equals 17 residues. In DNA, the CDR3 is TGCGCCAGCAGCTTGTTCCTCCCGGGATCCAGCACAGATACGCAGTATTTT. Residues: CASSLFLPGSSTDTQYF.

The J gene is TRBJ1-1, the V gene TRBV6-6; no definite D call. Germline lookup yields CDR1 MNHNY and CDR2 SVGAGI (reference sequence). Trimming took 0 bases from V and 1 from J, leaving 9 bases between them. The CDR3 loop spans 15 amino acids. CDR3 loop: CASSYSGVENTEAFF. CDR3 DNA sequence: TGTGCCAGCAGTTACTCCGGGGTAGAGAACACTGAAGCTTTCTTT.

The chain is built from TRBV6-6 and TRBJ1-5; D ambiguous. Germline V gene lookup returns CDR1 MNHNY and CDR2 SVGAGI (reference sequence). CDR3 length: 14 amino acids. The ends were cut back, 8 bases at V and 3 bases at J, with 14 bases in the middle. The DNA for the CDR3 is TGTGCCAGCGCTGGGGAGGAGCTCAATCAGCCCCAGCATTTT. It encodes CASAGEELNQPQHF.

The chain joins TRBV7-8 to TRBJ2-5; D remains ambiguous. CDR3 length: 14 amino acids. Trimming took off 1 base at V and 1 base at J, with 7 bases between the two ends. The germline gives CDR1 SGHVS, CDR2 FQNEAQ. This chain's CDR3 is CASSLEFFQETQYF. DNA for the CDR3: TGTGCCAGCAGCTTAGAATTCTTCCAAGAGACCCAGTACTTC.

The rearrangement joins TRBV6-4 to TRBJ1-1, with D maybe TRBD1 (5 bases). CDR3 length: 13 amino acids. Trimming pared 2 bases from V and 9 bases from J, leaving 13 bases between. Germline loops: CDR1 MRHNA, CDR2 SNTAGT. The CDR3 bases are TGTGCCAGCAGTGACGTAAACGGGGGTAAAGCTTTCTTT. Translation gives CASSDVNGGKAFF.

This chain uses TRBV11-2 with TRBJ2-3, with 11 bases that match TRBD2. The CDR3 is 16 residues long. The junction had 10 bases not matched to a gene; V was cut back by 5 bases and J by 6 bases. The germline gives CDR1 SGHAT, CDR2 FQNNGV. Here the CDR3 reads CASSQAGTSGRDTQYF. CDR3 DNA sequence: TGTGCCAGCAGCCAAGCGGGGACTAGCGGCAGGGATACGCAGTATTTT.

This chain joins TRBV7-2 and TRBJ2-2, with 8 bases lining up with TRBD2. The CDR3 consists of 14 residues. After removal of 7 bases from V and 8 bases from J, the junction contained 9 bases not matched to a gene. Germline loops: CDR1 SGHTA, CDR2 FQGNSA. CDR3 nucleotides: TGTGCCAGCAACGCAGCGGGAGCTTCGGGGGAGCTGTTTTTT. This gives the protein CASNAAGASGELFF.

J is TRBJ2-2 and V is TRBV25-1; maybe TRBD2 (5 bases). The CDR3 runs to 13 residues. V was cut by 8 bases and J by 5 bases, with 12 bases left in between. From germline, CDR1 is MGHDK and CDR2 SYGVNS. The CDR3 sequence: CASSKRRTGELFF. CDR3 coding DNA: TGTGCCAGCTCAAAAAGGAGGACCGGGGAGCTGTTTTTT.

Concerning this clone itself: The conserved phenylalanine or tryptophan normally closing the CDR3 is absent here, so this likely arose from a read error. This chain links TRBV19 with TRBJ2-7; TRBD1 matches 8 bases. The V and J ends lost 5 bases and 2 bases, in that order; junction bases with no gene match: 11. The CDR3 loop spans 16 amino acids. Germline CDR1 reads LNHDA; CDR2 reads SQIVND (reference sequence). The CDR3 spells CASSPPGGSPTYEQYL. In nucleotides, the CDR3 is TGTGCCAGTAGTCCTCCAGGGGGCTCACCGACCTACGAGCAGTACTTA.

V usage is TRBV2 and J usage is TRBJ2-2; the D gene is possibly TRBD1 (6 bases). This CDR3 spans 16 amino acids. Germline V gene lookup returns CDR1 SNHLY and CDR2 FYNNEI. Between the trimmed V and J ends, which lost 4 bases and 1 base, there was a span of 13 bases. CDR3 residues: CASSGQDKGNTGELFF. The CDR3 DNA reads as TGTGCCAGCAGTGGACAGGATAAGGGGAACACCGGGGAGCTGTTTTTT.

This chain joins TRBV9 and TRBJ2-5, with 10 nucleotides matching TRBD2. With V trimmed by 0 bases and J by 3 bases, 2 bases remained unmatched. The CDR3 has 15 residues. Germline-derived CDR1 and CDR2 are SGDLS and YYNGEE. CDR3 sequence: CASSVAGLAEETQYF. Here the CDR3 DNA reads TGTGCCAGCAGCGTAGCCGGACTAGCGGAAGAGACCCAGTACTTC.

The chain carries TRBV6-1 and TRBJ1-2, with 12 bases lining up with TRBD1. From germline, CDR1 is MNHNS and CDR2 SASEGT. The V gene end was trimmed by 6 bases and the J gene end by 7 bases; junction bases not matched to a gene: 6. CDR3 length equals 14 residues. Here the CDR3 reads CASRGTGGVGGYTF. The CDR3 coding sequence is TGTGCCAGCAGAGGGACAGGGGGCGTAGGTGGCTACACCTTC.

The V gene is TRBV7-7, the J gene TRBJ2-1; 8 nucleotides line up with TRBD2. The CDR3 spans 15 residues. Looked up from germline, CDR1 is SSHAT and CDR2 is FNYEAQ (reference sequence). The trim removed 5 bases at V and 1 base at J, leaving 4 bases unmatched. Written as DNA, the CDR3 is TGTGCCAGCAGCCCTGAGCGGGGGTCCTACAATGAGCAGTTCTTC. The encoded protein is CASSPERGSYNEQFF.

This chain joins TRBV7-3 and TRBJ2-3, with D unclear. CDR1 SGHTA and CDR2 FQGTGA come from the germline V gene. This CDR3 contains 12 residues. V gave up 3 bases and J gave up 4 bases, with 5 bases separating them. Here the CDR3 DNA reads TGTGCCAGCAGCTTGCAGGCAGATACGCAGTATTTT. Translated: CASSLQADTQYF. Combining the CDR3 with reference TRBV7-3 and TRBJ2-3 gives the whole variable domain GAGVSQTPSNKVTEKGKYVELRCDPISGHTALYWYRQSLGQGPEFLIYFQGTGAADDSGLPNDRFFAVRPEGSVSTLKIQRTERGDSAVYLCASSLQADTQYFGPGTRLTVL.

The gene calls are TRBV4-1 and TRBJ2-3; D is unclear. Germline V CDR1 and CDR2: MGHRA, YSYEKL. Trimming pared 0 bases from V and 1 base from J, leaving 11 bases between. This CDR3 region has 16 residues. The CDR3: CASSQDTAIGTDTQYF. The CDR3 coding sequence is TGCGCCAGCAGCCAAGATACCGCAATAGGCACAGATACGCAGTATTTT.

This clone was counted only a few times. The rearrangement joins TRBV19 to TRBJ2-3; 8 bases agree with TRBD2. J lost 4 bases, V lost 2 bases, and 5 bases had no gene match. The CDR3 runs to 15 residues. Germline CDR1 and CDR2: LNHDA and SQIVND (reference sequence). The CDR3 region has the DNA TGTGCCAGTAGTATATCAGCGGGAGATGCAGATACGCAGTATTTT. This encodes CASSISAGDADTQYF.

This rearrangement joins TRBV6-4 to TRBJ2-1, with TRBD1 matching 9 bases. The V segment lost 4 bases and the J segment 7 bases; nucleotides outside the gene matches: 14. The V gene's germline CDR1 is MRHNA and CDR2 SNTAGT. This CDR3 comprises 17 residues. Written as DNA, the CDR3 is TGTGCCAGCAGTGTCCATACCGGGACAGGGATGGGGAATGAGCAGTTCTTC. This encodes CASSVHTGTGMGNEQFF.

The rearrangement uses TRBV5-1 and TRBJ2-5; 11 nucleotides match TRBD2. The CDR3 spans 15 residues. V shed 4 bases, J shed 3 bases, and the junction held 5 bases outside the gene matches. Looked up from germline, CDR1 is SGHRS and CDR2 is YFSETQ. In DNA form, the CDR3 reads TGCGCCAGCAGCAATAGCGGGGGGGCGAAAGAGACCCAGTACTTC. Translated, it gives CASSNSGGAKETQYF. The full variable domain, rest sourced from reference TRBV5-1 and TRBJ2-5, is KAGVTQTPRYLIKTRGQQVTLSCSPISGHRSVSWYQQTPGQGLQFLFEYFSETQRNKGNFPGRFSGRQFSNSRSEMNVSTLELGDSALYLCASSNSGGAKETQYFGPGTRLLVL.

J is TRBJ1-5 and V is TRBV12-5; TRBD1 might be the D (6 bases). Germline lookup yields CDR1 LGHNT and CDR2 FRNRAP. V lost 8 bases and J lost 6, with 14 bases in between. The CDR3 consists of 13 residues. CDR3 in amino acids: CASSLGGRQPQHF. For the CDR3, the DNA is TGTGCTAGTTCTTTGGGGGGGCGTCAGCCCCAGCATTTT.

The chain is built from TRBV19 and TRBJ1-2, with D perhaps TRBD1 (6 bases). V lost 5 bases and J 7 bases, leaving 17 bases between the germline ends. The V gene's germline CDR1 is LNHDA and CDR2 SQIVND (reference sequence). The CDR3 has 14 residues. CDR3 residues: CASSLNRAMSGYTF. The CDR3 nucleotides are TGTGCCAGTAGTCTGAACAGGGCTATGAGTGGCTACACCTTC.

The V gene is TRBV5-1, the J gene TRBJ2-7; tentative D call: TRBD2 (7 bases). Germline V CDR1 and CDR2: SGHRS, YFSETQ. This CDR3 spans 14 amino acids. Trimming shortened V by 4 bases and J by 1 base, and 12 bases separated the two germline ends. In DNA form, the CDR3 reads TGCGCCAGCAGCGCGGGGGCAACTTCCTACGAGCAGTACTTC. Protein product: CASSAGATSYEQYF. Full variable domain (outside the CDR3, taken from reference TRBV5-1 and TRBJ2-7): KAGVTQTPRYLIKTRGQQVTLSCSPISGHRSVSWYQQTPGQGLQFLFEYFSETQRNKGNFPGRFSGRQFSNSRSEMNVSTLELGDSALYLCASSAGATSYEQYFGPGTRLTVT.

This chain connects TRBV4-1 to TRBJ2-3; TRBD2 matches 9 bases. In germline, CDR1 is MGHRA, CDR2 YSYEKL. This CDR3 region has 19 residues. After removal of 1 base from V and 2 bases from J, the junction contained 13 bases not matched to a gene. The CDR3 DNA reads as TGCGCCAGCAGCCAAGTCTCAAAAACTAGCGGGTCTACCACAGATACGCAGTATTTT. Translated: CASSQVSKTSGSTTDTQYF.

This chain links TRBV7-2 with TRBJ2-7; 10 positions match TRBD1. V shed 6 bases, J shed 5 bases, and the junction held 10 bases outside the gene matches. The germline V gene encodes CDR1 SGHTA and CDR2 FQGNSA. The CDR3 is 15 amino acids. CDR3: CASSSPGQGSHEQYF. The CDR3, as DNA: TGTGCCAGCAGTTCCCCGGGACAGGGGTCCCACGAGCAGTACTTC.